Each of the 3 T cell receptor beta chains below was sequenced from the same sample in a study of T cell changes during pregnancy in multiple sclerosis. The table came from immunoSEQ multiplex PCR; TCRdb's copy has only in-frame clones and leaves some out. Counted here are around 97,000 clones, 90% occurring once; the ten biggest clones make up just over 0.75%. The sequencing used peripheral blood, collected in the second trimester of pregnancy. Receptor source: a female donor in good health, enrolled as a control in a pregnancy study.

This chain joins TRBV9 and TRBJ2-2; weak D call: TRBD1 (5 bases). Trimming took off 4 bases at V and 3 bases at J, with 13 bases between the two ends. CDR3 size: 15 residues. Germline V lookup: CDR1 SGDLS, CDR2 YYNGEE. The CDR3, as DNA: TGTGCCAGCAGCCCCGCGGCACAGGACACCGGGGAGCTGTTTTTT. Its protein product is CASSPAAQDTGELFF.

The chain carries TRBV7-9 and TRBJ1-2; D possibly corresponds to TRBD1 (5 bases). Germline-derived CDR1 and CDR2 are SEHNR and FQNEAQ (reference sequence). There are 16 residues in the CDR3. The V and J ends lost 5 bases and 5 bases respectively, with 21 bases between them. DNA for the CDR3: TGTGCCAGCAGCACTACGACAGCGCAACCATTTTATGGCTACACCTTC. Protein product: CASSTTTAQPFYGYTF.

The chain recombines TRBV5-1 with TRBJ1-2; 7 bases fit TRBD1. Germline CDR1 and CDR2: SGHRS and YFSETQ. V shed 7 bases, J shed 0 bases, and the junction held 3 bases outside the gene matches. The CDR3 extends over 13 amino acids. CDR3 in DNA: TGCGCCAGCGCGACAGGGTCTAACTATGGCTACACCTTC. Protein: CASATGSNYGYTF.